Reported below is one TCR beta chain. Its antigen remains unidentified. TCRdb re-called the 5' RACE reads through MiXCR, storing one row per CDR3 protein. The profile shows fewer than 350,000 distinct CDR3 sequences, approximately 14% of them singletons. The data belong to a study of T-cell memory formation after mild COVID-19. Whole-study context: There were largely donor-specific TCR clusters. General observations from the study: Contracting CD4+ clones sat mainly in CM and EM; CD8+ in EMRA.

J lost 4 bases, V lost 0 bases, and 3 bases had no gene match. The germline CDR1 and CDR2 sequences are SGDLS and YYNGEE. The CDR3 is made up of 15 amino acids. J is TRBJ2-3 and V is TRBV9; TRBD2 aligns across 9 bases. This receptor was taken from a young man who had mild COVID-19 (a few samples of this study predate the infection). Cell type and time point are not known. Sequences were obtained from PBMCs or a T cell subset sorted from them (not recorded which). The CDR3 region has the DNA TGTGCCAGCAGCGTAGCTAGCGGGGCCCCAGATACGCAGTATTTT. Its protein product is CASSVASGAPDTQYF.